This T cell receptor beta chain is from a study of control samples from healthy donors and cancer patients. Clones were read by immunoSEQ multiplex PCR, and TCRdb kept only the in-frame ones, dropping some. The sample has about 61,000 clones; about 90% are singletons. Germline assignment: CDR1 ENHRY and CDR2 SYGVKD. The CDR3 is made up of 15 amino acids. The V gene end was trimmed by 4 bases and the J gene end by 2 bases; junction bases not matched to a gene: 3. The V call is TRBV10-3, the J call TRBJ2-3; 10 bases are shared with TRBD2. Sequenced material: PBMCs. This clonotype was obtained from a man in his sixties with colorectal cancer. The chain's CDR3 is CAISGAGGITDTQYF. Here the CDR3 DNA reads TGTGCCATCAGTGGAGCGGGGGGGATCACAGATACGCAGTATTTT.